Listed below are T cell receptor beta chains from one sample, sequenced in a study of CD8 T cells in Susac syndrome. TCRdb re-called the immunoSEQ multiplex PCR reads with MiXCR, one entry per CDR3 protein. This table holds some 260,000 distinct CDR3 sequences, 85% found once. Sequencing was carried out using CD8+ T cells from PBMCs. The receptors stem from a human donor with multiple sclerosis. The CDR3 runs from the conserved cysteine through the conserved F or W. The D gene is left open where the match is weak. Size values are once, few and many counts, or a class for expanded clones, and some rows have none.

v_call,clone_size,d_call,j_call,cdr3_aa,cdr3_nt
TRBV7-9,-,-,TRBJ2-3,CASWGRSDTQYF,TGTGCCAGTTGGGGGCGTTCCGATACGCAGTATTTT
TRBV10-3,-,-,TRBJ2-7,CAITPDSSYEQYF,TGTGCCATCACCCCGGACAGTTCCTACGAGCAGTACTTC
TRBV19,-,-,TRBJ1-1,CASSAGPNTEAFF,TGTGCCAGTAGCGCCGGGCCGAACACTGAAGCTTTCTTT
TRBV3-1,-,-,TRBJ2-3,CASSYGPPTDTQYF,TGTGCCAGCAGCTACGGACCACCCACAGATACGCAGTATTTT
TRBV27,-,-,TRBJ1-4,CASSTRRRNEKLFF,TGTGCCAGCAGCACACGACGTCGTAATGAAAAACTGTTTTTT
TRBV7-9,few,-,TRBJ2-7,CASSQSPPGKSYEQYF,TGTGCCAGCAGTCAAAGCCCCCCAGGGAAAAGTTACGAGCAGTACTTC
TRBV5-6,once,-,TRBJ2-1,CASSLEGRNNEQFF,TGTGCCAGCAGCTTGGAGGGTCGCAACAATGAGCAGTTCTTC
TRBV7-6,-,-,TRBJ2-5,CASSLTGAQYF,TGTGCCAGCAGCCTGACCGGGGCCCAGTACTTC
TRBV4-2,few,TRBD2,TRBJ2-4,CASSPGGGKNIQYF,TGTGCCAGCAGCCCGGGCGGGGGCAAAAACATTCAGTACTTC
TRBV23-1,once,-,TRBJ2-7,CASSPREPHEQYF,TGCGCCAGCAGTCCACGAGAGCCCCACGAGCAGTACTTC
TRBV30,-,TRBD2,TRBJ2-7,CAWSRGLALNYEQYF,TGTGCCTGGAGTAGAGGACTAGCGCTTAACTACGAGCAGTACTTC
TRBV29-1,-,TRBD2,TRBJ2-2,CSVEPREKTGELFF,TGCAGCGTTGAACCGCGGGAGAAGACCGGGGAGCTGTTTTTT
TRBV12-3/TRBV12-4,-,TRBD1,TRBJ2-3,CASSFSRGQGASDTQYF,TGTGCCAGCAGTTTTTCGAGGGGACAGGGGGCTTCGGATACGCAGTATTTT
TRBV2,-,-,TRBJ2-5,CASTEHAKETQYF,TGTGCCAGCACAGAACATGCAAAAGAGACCCAGTACTTC
TRBV28,once,-,TRBJ2-2,CASSFELTGELFF,TGTGCCAGCAGTTTTGAGTTGACCGGGGAGCTGTTTTTT
TRBV6-5,-,-,TRBJ1-1,CASSYDRLNTEAFF,TGTGCCAGCAGTTACGACAGGTTGAACACTGAAGCTTTCTTT
TRBV2,-,TRBD2,TRBJ2-1,CASNYGLAGYNEQFF,TGTGCCAGCAATTATGGACTAGCGGGATACAATGAGCAGTTCTTC
TRBV5-1,-,-,TRBJ1-1,CASSFPEDPNTEAFF,TGCGCCAGCAGCTTCCCTGAAGACCCGAACACTGAAGCTTTCTTT
TRBV5-5,-,TRBD2,TRBJ2-7,CASSFRLAASYEQYF,TGTGCCAGCAGCTTCAGACTAGCGGCCTCCTACGAGCAGTACTTC
TRBV27,few,-,TRBJ2-7,CASRTGTPLINEQYF,TGTGCCAGCAGAACTGGGACTCCATTGATCAACGAGCAGTACTTC
TRBV10-1,-,TRBD2,TRBJ2-3,CATPGLAGVRDTQYF,TGCGCCACCCCAGGACTAGCGGGAGTGAGGGATACGCAGTATTTT
TRBV15,-,-,TRBJ2-2,CATSRDRVTGELFF,TGTGCCACCAGCAGAGACAGGGTTACCGGGGAGCTGTTTTTT
TRBV28,-,-,TRBJ2-5,CASSNLRGVETQYF,TGTGCCAGCAGTAACTTACGGGGTGTGGAGACCCAGTACTTC
TRBV5-1,-,TRBD1,TRBJ2-7,CASSLGQGGRIYEQYF,TGCGCCAGCAGCTTGGGACAGGGGGGGCGAATTTACGAGCAGTACTTC
TRBV5-4,-,-,TRBJ2-7,CASSADDPSYEQYF,TGTGCCAGCAGCGCCGACGACCCATCCTACGAGCAGTACTTC
TRBV20-1,-,TRBD2,TRBJ2-5,CSARVGSGRAGGETQYF,TGCAGTGCTAGAGTCGGTAGCGGGAGGGCCGGGGGGGAGACCCAGTACTTC
TRBV12-3/TRBV12-4,-,-,TRBJ1-5,CASKGSQPQHF,TGTGCCAGCAAGGGGTCTCAGCCCCAGCATTTT
TRBV2,-,-,TRBJ2-7,CASTQDVVRF,TGTGCCAGCACCCAGGATGTAGTACGGTTC
TRBV6-2/TRBV6-3,-,TRBD1,TRBJ1-5,CASSYSDRNQPQHF,TGTGCCAGCAGTTACTCGGACAGGAATCAGCCCCAGCATTTT
TRBV5-6,-,-,TRBJ2-4,CASSYAVNIQYF,TGTGCCAGCAGCTACGCAGTAAACATTCAGTACTTC
TRBV5-6,-,-,TRBJ2-3,CASSFGVVSPDTQYF,TGTGCCAGCAGCTTTGGGGTTGTGTCCCCAGATACGCAGTATTTT
TRBV12-3/TRBV12-4,-,-,TRBJ1-5,CASSSILGQPQHF,TGTGCCAGCAGTTCCATTTTGGGTCAGCCCCAGCATTTT
TRBV20-1,-,TRBD1,TRBJ2-7,CSAGDRGWGLYEQYF,TGCAGTGCTGGAGACAGGGGATGGGGGTTATACGAGCAGTACTTC
TRBV7-9,-,TRBD1,TRBJ1-2,CASSSPDRGSYGYTF,TGTGCCAGCAGCTCGCCTGACAGGGGGTCCTATGGCTACACCTTC
TRBV5-1,-,TRBD1,TRBJ2-3,CASSFMPFRDRGKGDTQYF,TGCGCCAGCAGCTTTATGCCTTTTCGGGACAGGGGAAAAGGAGATACGCAGTATTTT